This T cell receptor (beta chain) derives from a study of blood T cell repertoires in COVID-19. Sequencing used immunoSEQ multiplex PCR; TCRdb keeps in-frame clones, though not all of them. Among over 200,000 clones, 87% were seen once, and the ten largest hold less than 15%. CDR1 is LNHNV, CDR2 YYDKDF, per germline (reference sequence). V lost 3 bases and J lost 0; bases outside the gene matches: 6. The CDR3 sequence is 17 residues long. The source of this sequence is a woman under 30 who had recovered from COVID-19. The chain has TRBV15 and TRBJ1-3; 9 bases align to TRBD1. Sequencing was carried out using peripheral blood. CDR3 in DNA: TGTGCCACCAGCAGCCCCAGACAGGGGGGCTCTGGAAACACCATATATTTT. It encodes CATSSPRQGGSGNTIYF. Complete variable domain (other parts from reference TRBV15 and TRBJ1-3): DAMVIQNPRYQVTQFGKPVTLSCSQTLNHNVMYWYQQKSSQAPKLLFHYYDKDFNNEADTPDNFQSRRPNTSFCFLDIRSPGLGDTAMYLCATSSPRQGGSGNTIYFGEGSWLTVV.